This TCR beta chain derives from a study of cytomegalovirus exposure and HLA in healthy donors (dated by TCRdb to 2017 to 2019). For context, the study as a whole: In an earlier analysis of 450 to 750 of the donors, 276 Gb of sequence data and 90 million to 120 million unique TCR beta sequences from roughly 180 million T cells were reported. Roughly five DR-DQ haplotypes were handled as single units for association and clustering because linkage in the cohort was strong. All discovery cohort repertoires had been generated using a single sequencing platform. Across approximately 420 genotyped donors of the cohort, an average of approximately 240,000 unique TCR beta nucleotide sequences per donor were sequenced, and roughly a sixth of those sequences were non-productive. Of the approximately 400 genotyped donors, 80% to 90% were placed in the genetic ancestry cluster associated with self-reported Caucasian donors. Roughly 290 gigabases of sequencing data and around 85 million unique TCR sequences made up an early release that covered several hundred HLA-typed donors. HLA typing covered class I and class II loci at four-digit resolution. The T cell repertoires of some 700 subjects were profiled by immunosequencing and related to cytomegalovirus serostatus. To study patterns of TCR occurrence, a later analysis re-analyzed previously published TCR beta repertoires from around 700 donors and added high-resolution HLA genotyping. To predict cytomegalovirus infection status, the study combined high-throughput TCR immunosequencing, statistical association of individual TCRs with disease status, and machine learning. A separate validation cohort of 90 to 150 different subjects was used in addition to the 666-subject first cohort. Typing coverage varied by locus: roughly 629-630 donors for A, B, C, DRB1 and DQB1; around 560 for DQA1; over 600 for DPA1; 450 to 480 for DPB1. To decide whether each TCR beta V gene segment behaved as functional or pseudogenic, an earlier analysis of nearly 600 of the donors relied on high-throughput TCR beta sequencing. Rather than using new phenotypic data, the later analysis identified candidate immune exposures from TCR beta sequences and from how often those sequences occurred across donors. The study was designed to test whether signatures of past pathogen exposure could be identified by cataloging public T cell receptors. Genome-wide SNP genotypes for about 55% of the roughly 670 donors were used in a later genetic analysis, which treated that subset as a discovery cohort. Donor age, sex, ethnicity and CMV serostatus were compiled together with the repertoire data.

According to the germline V gene, CDR1 reads ENHRY and CDR2 reads SYGVKD. From the cysteine up to the phenylalanine, the CDR3 has a length of 13 residues. The DNA shown is the 39-base CDR3, in frame from base 1. Here V drops 7 bases and J drops 3 bases, and the junction holds 2 bases not matched to any gene. Here is what the overall study found, with its caveats: Because the 87-base-pair reads could not distinguish some IMGT-functional V segments, including TRBV6-2 and TRBV6-3, those segments were excluded. In a later genetic analysis, fewer N-insertions in productive TCRs were reported among donors in an Asian-associated ancestry cluster than the roughly 670-donor mean. This cohort had only TCR beta chains sequenced, and the lack of alpha or paired-chain data limited which features could be detected. Presence/absence analyses assumed roughly uniform sequencing depth across donors, an assumption that may not hold. Correlated functional status among segregating V segments might be attributable to linkage disequilibrium, but an unknown experimental factor could not be ruled out. A total of fewer than 200 TCR beta chains were listed by the study as associated with cytomegalovirus. In both the original and validation cohorts, the classifier was reported to diagnose cytomegalovirus status with high specificity and sensitivity. Broadly in line with IMGT annotations, most TCR beta V segments showed up in productive rearrangements about 87% or about 30% of the time in an earlier analysis of a few hundred of the donors. In vitro tests confirmed that a few of the cytomegalovirus-associated TCR beta chains recognize cytomegalovirus antigens. In a later genetic analysis, a missense DCLRE1C variant was associated with V-gene and J-gene trimming of TCR beta chains, and the association was replicated in an independent cohort. A group of highly shared sequence variants was considered likely to be a technical artifact of the sequencing pipeline. Strong co-occurrence of HLA alleles, especially DR and DQ, made assigning TCR associations to individual alleles difficult. Immune exposure information for the cohort was limited to CMV serostatus. Because some donors lacked HLA typing at each locus, the association tests relied only on the typed subset. In a later analysis, several top co-occurrence clusters were reported to appear linked to parvovirus B19, influenza, CMV and Epstein-Barr virus. In a later analysis, over 15,000 TCR beta sequences were associated with specific HLA alleles at a false discovery rate of 0.05. While some public TCRs were present in many individuals, most TCR sequences turned up only very rarely across donors. A further reported finding was that TCR beta sequences accurately predicted the HLA-A and HLA-B alleles for most subjects in the first cohort. It was suggested by the authors that the approach could potentially be generalized to other disease states and immunological phenotypes. In a later analysis, HLA-associated TCR beta chains were found to be more clonally expanded and to have lower generation probabilities than equally common non-associated chains. According to a later analysis, most CMV-associated TCR beta chains appeared to be HLA-restricted, and the HLA associations seemed to be driven largely by CMV exposure. According to a later analysis, TCR association rates differed among HLA loci, with DRB1 alleles showing the most associated TCRs and HLA-C alleles showing the fewest. Over 15 rarely observed V segments, including chromosome 9 orphons, were excluded from the earlier analysis of almost 600 of the donors because counts were too low.

This clone was seen a handful of times. It has no known antigen specificity. Per-base qualities were not stored, and no clone one base away is much larger. The cohort consisted of 666 healthy bone marrow donors. Cohort members were all nominally healthy when sampled, although unrecorded immune exposures were likely present. The donor tested CMV seronegative, placing the donor among the roughly 350 seronegative members of the cohort. A peripheral blood sample was provided by each donor, and peripheral blood mononuclear cells were used for TCR beta sequencing. The Qiagen DNeasy Blood Extraction Kit was used to extract genomic DNA from the blood cell samples. Library method: the immunoSEQ multiplex PCR assay. The multiplex PCR relied on a mix of 60 forward primers for TCR Vbeta segments and 13 reverse primers for TCR Jbeta segments. A multiplex PCR assay on genomic DNA amplified the CDR3 region of rearranged TCR beta genes. The Illumina HiSeq System was used to sequence the amplified TCR beta libraries as 87-base-pair reads. The published analysis was carried out like this. A later analysis counted about 80 million unique TCR beta chains across the 666 repertoires, and some 11 million of these chains were shared by at least two donors. To remove PCR and sequencing errors, raw reads were error-corrected and collapsed into unique sequences using a nearest-neighbor algorithm that merged closely related sequences. V, D and J gene segments were assigned by aligning CDR3 sequences to IMGT reference sequences. Each retained sequence needed at least a six-nucleotide match to both a V gene segment and a J gene segment. Rearrangements were classified as productive when the CDR3 lacked stop codons and remained in frame with V and J, and all other rearrangements were classified as non-productive. Following IMGT convention, CDR3 was defined as the stretch from the second conserved V-encoded cysteine to the conserved J-encoded phenylalanine. In an earlier analysis of approximately 500 of the donors, sequences lacking an unambiguous match to a single V gene segment were excluded. An earlier analysis of a few hundred of the donors classified V segments as functional when productive rearrangements were above 56.7% and as segregating when the standard deviation between donors was above 5%. A statistical classification framework was developed to diagnose cytomegalovirus status using the catalog of TCR beta chain sequences. In a later analysis, V and J genes were assigned by comparing TCR nucleotide sequences against IMGT/GENE-DB human TR gene sequences. In a later analysis, CDR3 sequences and most-parsimonious VDJ recombination scenarios were assigned using the TCRdist pipeline. In a later analysis, each TCR beta chain was defined by its CDR3 amino acid sequence together with its V-gene family, and reads lacking a unique V-gene family were excluded. As a way to deal with suspected cross-contamination and a sequencing artifact, a later analysis dropped 450 to 600 nucleotide sequences that were highly shared and had low generation probability. For each public chain, a later analysis derived a clonal expansion index from normalized ranks of inferred template counts within each repertoire. Generation probabilities in a later analysis came from a VDJ recombination model fitted to out-of-frame rearrangements, and those results were checked against IGoR. A later analysis scored TCR-TCR, TCR-HLA and TCR-CMV co-occurrence with hypergeometric tests, applying a repertoire-size bias correction to TCR pairs. A later analysis estimated false discovery rates by permuting HLA or CMV assignments 20 times. In a later analysis, co-occurring TCRs were grouped using DBSCAN, with TCRdist sequence similarity added in when clustering inside HLA-allele-positive subsets. Co-occurrence clustering excluded repertoires with fewer than 30,000 or more than 120,000 public chains, plus five with anomalous nucleotide sharing. Entries here come from immuneACCESS through TCRdb and include only in-frame sequences with V and J called. Some clones fail to appear in such tables; in the studies checked, an unresolved V gene covers under half of the shortfall, and the cause of the remainder is unknown. V and J calls and clone size are copied from that table; D and trimming were computed from the DNA. The sample table records roughly 56,000 clones; roughly 86% of these occur just once. Less than 1.5% of the sample is held by the ten biggest clonotypes.

Material for sequencing was PBMCs. The chain was built from TRBV10-3 and TRBJ2-7; TRBD1 agrees with 11 junctional bases. The sequence was collected from a man between 18 and 29 years old in good health and CMV-seronegative. The CDR3 loop reads CAITGTGGYEQYF. The nucleotide sequence is given as TGTGCCATCACCGGGACAGGGGGCTACGAGCAGTACTTC.